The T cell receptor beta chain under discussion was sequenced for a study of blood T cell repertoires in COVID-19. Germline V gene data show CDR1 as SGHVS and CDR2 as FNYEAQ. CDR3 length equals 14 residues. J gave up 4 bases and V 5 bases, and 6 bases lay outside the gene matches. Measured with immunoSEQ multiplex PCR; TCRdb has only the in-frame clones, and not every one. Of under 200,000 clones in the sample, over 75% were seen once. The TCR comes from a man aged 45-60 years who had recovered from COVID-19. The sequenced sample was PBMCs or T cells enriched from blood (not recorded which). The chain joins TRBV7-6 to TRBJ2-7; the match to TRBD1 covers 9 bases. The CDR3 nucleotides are TGTGCCAGCAGCCCGGGACAGGGAGGTTACGAGCAGTACTTC. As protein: CASSPGQGGYEQYF.